Only a few counts were recorded for the clone carrying this T cell receptor (beta chain). Its target is unknown. Then a second PCR, running about 6 to 12 cycles, was carried out with a sample-barcoded 5' primer and a J-beta primer mix. Samples each returned at least 2.5 million CDR3-containing paired-end reads. TCRdb passed the 5' RACE reads through MiXCR, listing each CDR3 protein once. The sample lists under 800,000 distinct CDR3 sequences; roughly 43% were seen once. The sample belongs to a study of blood T cells in healthy people across ages. Findings of the study overall: A greater number of naive CD4+ cells and higher diversity distinguished long-lived donors from aged donors. Across samples, TCR beta diversity tracked strongly with naive T cell percentage.

CDR1 and CDR2 from the germline V gene are MNHEY and SVGAGI. The CDR3 sequence is 15 residues long. Trimming stripped 5 bases from V and 0 bases from J, with 10 bases between. The receptor was derived from a woman aged 60 to 75 in good health. The V and J genes are TRBV6-5 and TRBJ2-2; D gene ambiguous. Sequenced sample: blood. As DNA, the CDR3 is TGTGCCAGCAGTCGACGTACCGCGAACACCGGGGAGCTGTTTTTT. Translated: CASSRRTANTGELFF.